This TCR beta chain was retrieved from a study of molecular identifiers for immune sequencing clone quantification. The study's findings and limits: In naive cells, under 1% of molecules belonged to clones above 20 RNA copies, against over 97% in effector cells.

This clonotype was found a few times. Its target is not known. One entry per CDR3 protein, called by TCRdb with MiXCR from the PCR reads. The sample lists hundreds of thousands of distinct CDR3 sequences, 25% occurring once. Naive CD8 T cells were picked out by sorting for CD8+CD4-CCR7+CD45RA+. The clonotype was recovered from a human donor in good health. Some libraries in this study had Jurkat cell RNA spiked in. What was sequenced was naive CD8+ T cells from blood, with Jurkat cell RNA spiked in. Described subset: FACS-sorted CD8+CD4-CCR7+CD45RA+ naive T cells.

The CDR3 nucleotides read TGTGCCAGCAGTGGGGAAGAGTCGGCGAACACTGAAGCTTTCTTT. Amino acid sequence: CASSGEESANTEAFF. The chain links TRBV7-9 to TRBJ1-1, with D unclear. CDR3 length equals 15 residues. Trimming took 6 bases from V and 1 from J, leaving 15 bases between them. The germline V gene has CDR1 SEHNR and CDR2 FQNEAQ (reference sequence).